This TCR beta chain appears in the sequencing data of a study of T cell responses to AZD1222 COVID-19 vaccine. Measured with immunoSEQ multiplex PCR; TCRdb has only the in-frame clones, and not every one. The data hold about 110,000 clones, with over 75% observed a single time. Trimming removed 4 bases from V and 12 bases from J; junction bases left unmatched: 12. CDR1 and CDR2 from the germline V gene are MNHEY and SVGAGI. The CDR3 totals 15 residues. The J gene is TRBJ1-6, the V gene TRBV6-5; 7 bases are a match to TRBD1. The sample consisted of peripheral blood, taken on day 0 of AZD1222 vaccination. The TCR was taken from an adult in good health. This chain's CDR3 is CASSSPRQGKGPLHF. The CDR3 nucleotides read TGTGCCAGCAGTTCCCCAAGACAGGGAAAGGGACCCCTCCACTTT.